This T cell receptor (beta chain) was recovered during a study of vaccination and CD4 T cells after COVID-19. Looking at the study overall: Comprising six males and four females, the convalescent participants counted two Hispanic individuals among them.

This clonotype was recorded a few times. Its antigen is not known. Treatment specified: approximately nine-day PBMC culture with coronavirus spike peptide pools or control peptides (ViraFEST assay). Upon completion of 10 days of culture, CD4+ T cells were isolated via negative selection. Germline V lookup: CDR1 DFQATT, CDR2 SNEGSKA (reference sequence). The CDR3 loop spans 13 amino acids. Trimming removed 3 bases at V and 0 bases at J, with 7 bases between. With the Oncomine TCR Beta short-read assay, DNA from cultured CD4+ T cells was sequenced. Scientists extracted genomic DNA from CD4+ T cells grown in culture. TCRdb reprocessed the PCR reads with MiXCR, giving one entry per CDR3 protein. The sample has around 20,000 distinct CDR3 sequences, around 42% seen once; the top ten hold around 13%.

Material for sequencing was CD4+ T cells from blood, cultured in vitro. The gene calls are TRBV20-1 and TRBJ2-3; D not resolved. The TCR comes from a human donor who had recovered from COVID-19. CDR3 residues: CSARRGSTDTQYF. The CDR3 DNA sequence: TGCAGTGCTAGGCGTGGCAGCACAGATACGCAGTATTTT.